The subject of this entry is one TCR beta chain. These data come from a study of T cells in tuberculosis. Sequencing was performed with immunoSEQ multiplex PCR; in TCRdb, only in-frame clones are kept and a portion is missing. The table has fewer than 55,000 clones, about 95% seen once. With 4 bases removed from V and 3 bases from J, the gap between germline ends came to 22 bases. CDR1 SGHRS and CDR2 YFSETQ come from the germline V gene. The CDR3 loop spans 17 amino acids. Noted time point: new active TB diagnosis, blood taken before or within 7 days of starting treatment. The material was PBMCs, obtained at tuberculosis diagnosis. The chain employs TRBV5-1 and TRBJ1-2; maybe TRBD1 (5 bases). This sequence originates from an adult with tuberculosis. This CDR3 is CASSREGDSLLDYGYTF. CDR3 bases: TGCGCCAGCAGCCGGGAGGGTGACAGCCTTCTTGACTATGGCTACACCTTC.